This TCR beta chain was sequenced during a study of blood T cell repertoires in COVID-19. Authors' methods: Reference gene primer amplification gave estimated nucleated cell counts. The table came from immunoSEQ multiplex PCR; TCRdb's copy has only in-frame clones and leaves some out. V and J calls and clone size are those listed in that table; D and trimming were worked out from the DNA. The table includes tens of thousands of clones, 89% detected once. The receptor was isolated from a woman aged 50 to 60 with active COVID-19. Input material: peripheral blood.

The CDR3 DNA reads as TGTGCCAGCAGCCTCGGGACTAGCGGGAGGGTTAATGAGCAGTTCTTC. Amino acids: CASSLGTSGRVNEQFF. The chain uses TRBV3-1 (or the pseudogene TRBV3-2) and TRBJ2-1, with 16 bases fitting TRBD2. Germline CDR1 LGHDT, CDR2 YNNKEL (reference sequence). The CDR3 totals 16 residues. Losses at the gene ends were 4 bases for V and 7 bases for J; bases not matched to a gene: 4.